A selection of T cell receptor beta chains follows, all from one sample in a study of blood T cell repertoires in COVID-19. Profiled with immunoSEQ multiplex PCR; TCRdb holds only in-frame clones, not every one. The sample lists about 9,000 clones; 80% to 90% were seen once. Input material: peripheral blood. Source of these receptors: a human donor in a cohort sampled during active COVID-19. The CDR3 runs from the conserved cysteine through the conserved F or W. Each record gives: clone size, CDR3 length, D gene, J gene, V gene, CDR3 protein, CDR3 DNA. A D gene is named only where the DNA matches it firmly. Expanded clones get a size class; other rows say once, few or many, or leave the size out.

clone size: -
CDR3 length: 16
D gene: -
J gene: TRBJ1-4
V gene: TRBV28
CDR3 protein: CASSVDSGNTNEKLFF
CDR3 DNA: TGTGCCAGCAGTGTGGACAGCGGCAATACTAATGAAAAACTGTTTTTT

clone size: once
CDR3 length: 13
D gene: -
J gene: TRBJ1-5
V gene: TRBV30
CDR3 protein: CAWSALGSQPQHF
CDR3 DNA: TGTGCCTGGAGTGCACTAGGATCCCAGCCCCAGCATTTT

clone size: -
CDR3 length: 15
D gene: TRBD2
J gene: TRBJ2-7
V gene: TRBV2
CDR3 protein: CAGRLAGASLDEQYF
CDR3 DNA: TGTGCCGGAAGACTAGCGGGCGCCTCCTTGGACGAGCAGTACTTC

clone size: -
CDR3 length: 13
D gene: -
J gene: TRBJ1-2
V gene: TRBV12-3/TRBV12-4
CDR3 protein: CASSRTVSYGYTF
CDR3 DNA: TGTGCCAGCAGCCGGACAGTTTCCTATGGCTACACCTTC

clone size: once
CDR3 length: 15
D gene: TRBD2
J gene: TRBJ2-7
V gene: TRBV30
CDR3 protein: CAWSGLAGAVLEQYF
CDR3 DNA: TGTGCCTGGAGCGGTCTAGCGGGAGCCGTTCTAGAGCAGTACTTC

clone size: -
CDR3 length: 16
D gene: TRBD2
J gene: TRBJ2-1
V gene: TRBV7-8
CDR3 protein: CASSLGASGSFLRQFF
CDR3 DNA: TGTGCCAGCAGCTTAGGGGCTAGCGGGAGCTTCTTAAGGCAGTTCTTC

clone size: -
CDR3 length: 14
D gene: -
J gene: TRBJ2-5
V gene: TRBV5-1
CDR3 protein: CASSIGTLQETQYF
CDR3 DNA: TGCGCCAGCAGTATCGGGACTCTACAAGAGACCCAGTACTTC

clone size: once
CDR3 length: 15
D gene: -
J gene: TRBJ2-7
V gene: TRBV21-1
CDR3 protein: CASSKTSPRAYEQYF
CDR3 DNA: TGTGCCAGCAGCAAGACTTCCCCGAGGGCCTACGAGCAGTACTTC

clone size: -
CDR3 length: 14
D gene: -
J gene: TRBJ2-5
V gene: TRBV6-6
CDR3 protein: CASSPFVGAKTQYF
CDR3 DNA: TGTGCCAGCAGCCCCTTCGTGGGGGCGAAGACCCAGTACTTC

clone size: -
CDR3 length: 13
D gene: TRBD1
J gene: TRBJ1-1
V gene: TRBV30
CDR3 protein: CAWSLTGSTEAFF
CDR3 DNA: TGTGCCTGGAGTTTGACAGGGAGCACTGAAGCTTTCTTT

clone size: medium-sized
CDR3 length: 15
D gene: TRBD2
J gene: TRBJ2-7
V gene: TRBV5-1
CDR3 protein: CASREGLAASYEQYF
CDR3 DNA: TGCGCCAGCAGGGAGGGACTAGCGGCCTCCTACGAGCAGTACTTC

clone size: -
CDR3 length: 10
D gene: -
J gene: TRBJ1-2
V gene: TRBV28
CDR3 protein: CATRYYGYTF
CDR3 DNA: TGTGCCACCCGTTACTATGGCTACACCTTC

clone size: -
CDR3 length: 15
D gene: -
J gene: TRBJ1-5
V gene: TRBV6-5
CDR3 protein: CASSYSSGGNQPQHF
CDR3 DNA: TGTGCCAGCAGTTACTCGTCAGGGGGCAATCAGCCCCAGCATTTT

clone size: -
CDR3 length: 14
D gene: -
J gene: TRBJ2-3
V gene: TRBV2
CDR3 protein: CASGRGARGDTQYF
CDR3 DNA: TGTGCCAGCGGGAGGGGGGCTCGTGGAGATACGCAGTATTTT

clone size: few
CDR3 length: 15
D gene: TRBD2
J gene: TRBJ2-1
V gene: TRBV20-1
CDR3 protein: CSASFSGRSYNEQFF
CDR3 DNA: TGCAGTGCTAGTTTTAGCGGGAGATCCTACAATGAGCAGTTCTTC

clone size: -
CDR3 length: 19
D gene: TRBD2
J gene: TRBJ2-2
V gene: TRBV28
CDR3 protein: CASTLWGGSGSTNTGELFF
CDR3 DNA: TGTGCCAGCACCCTATGGGGAGGTAGCGGGAGTACGAACACCGGGGAGCTGTTTTTT

clone size: -
CDR3 length: 18
D gene: TRBD2
J gene: TRBJ2-5
V gene: TRBV25-1
CDR3 protein: CASRGIVTSGGGPETQYF
CDR3 DNA: TGTGCCAGCAGGGGTATTGTGACTAGCGGGGGGGGGCCAGAGACCCAGTACTTC

clone size: -
CDR3 length: 15
D gene: -
J gene: TRBJ2-3
V gene: TRBV5-6
CDR3 protein: CASSLGGLNTDTQYF
CDR3 DNA: TGTGCCAGCAGCTTAGGCGGACTAAACACAGATACGCAGTATTTT

clone size: -
CDR3 length: 14
D gene: TRBD2
J gene: TRBJ2-7
V gene: TRBV5-4
CDR3 protein: CASSSGTSPYEQYF
CDR3 DNA: TGTGCCAGCAGCTCCGGGACTAGTCCCTACGAGCAGTACTTC

clone size: -
CDR3 length: 15
D gene: TRBD1
J gene: TRBJ2-2
V gene: TRBV7-7
CDR3 protein: CASSRQGANTGELFF
CDR3 DNA: TGTGCTAGCAGCCGACAGGGTGCGAACACCGGGGAGCTGTTTTTT

clone size: -
CDR3 length: 14
D gene: TRBD1
J gene: TRBJ2-5
V gene: TRBV5-8
CDR3 protein: CASRRQGAGETQYF
CDR3 DNA: TGTGCCAGCAGGCGACAGGGGGCGGGGGAGACCCAGTACTTC

clone size: -
CDR3 length: 16
D gene: TRBD1
J gene: TRBJ2-6
V gene: TRBV9
CDR3 protein: CASSVATGAGANVLTF
CDR3 DNA: TGTGCCAGCAGCGTAGCTACAGGGGCTGGGGCCAACGTCCTGACTTTC

clone size: -
CDR3 length: 14
D gene: TRBD2
J gene: TRBJ2-1
V gene: TRBV27
CDR3 protein: CASSFGAGDNEQFF
CDR3 DNA: TGTGCCAGCAGTTTTGGGGCGGGAGACAATGAGCAGTTCTTC

clone size: -
CDR3 length: 12
D gene: TRBD2
J gene: TRBJ2-7
V gene: TRBV12-3/TRBV12-4
CDR3 protein: CASSSGIYEQYF
CDR3 DNA: TGTGCCAGCAGTAGCGGGATCTACGAGCAGTACTTC

clone size: -
CDR3 length: 13
D gene: -
J gene: TRBJ2-7
V gene: TRBV12-3/TRBV12-4
CDR3 protein: CASSFLEVHEQYF
CDR3 DNA: TGTGCCAGCAGTTTCTTGGAGGTCCACGAGCAGTACTTC

clone size: once
CDR3 length: 15
D gene: TRBD2
J gene: TRBJ2-3
V gene: TRBV6-5
CDR3 protein: CASSLTSGSTDTQYF
CDR3 DNA: TGTGCCAGCAGTCTGACTAGCGGATCCACAGATACGCAGTATTTT

clone size: -
CDR3 length: 14
D gene: TRBD1
J gene: TRBJ2-7
V gene: TRBV27
CDR3 protein: CASRAGQGDYEQYF
CDR3 DNA: TGTGCCAGCAGGGCTGGACAGGGGGACTACGAGCAGTACTTC

clone size: -
CDR3 length: 16
D gene: TRBD2
J gene: TRBJ2-7
V gene: TRBV28
CDR3 protein: CASVDSGTSGAYEQYF
CDR3 DNA: TGTGCCAGCGTCGACAGTGGGACTAGCGGAGCCTACGAGCAGTACTTC

clone size: -
CDR3 length: 12
D gene: -
J gene: TRBJ2-3
V gene: TRBV25-1
CDR3 protein: CASSQGMHTQYF
CDR3 DNA: TGTGCCAGCAGTCAGGGGATGCATACGCAGTATTTT

clone size: -
CDR3 length: 14
D gene: -
J gene: TRBJ1-4
V gene: TRBV27
CDR3 protein: CASSHSTTNEKLFF
CDR3 DNA: TGTGCCAGCAGTCACAGCACAACTAATGAAAAACTGTTTTTT

clone size: few
CDR3 length: 11
D gene: TRBD1
J gene: TRBJ2-1
V gene: TRBV2
CDR3 protein: CASSEWDRQFF
CDR3 DNA: TGTGCCAGCAGTGAATGGGACAGGCAGTTCTTC

clone size: -
CDR3 length: 13
D gene: -
J gene: TRBJ1-5
V gene: TRBV7-9
CDR3 protein: CASSLGLDQPQHF
CDR3 DNA: TGTGCCAGCAGCTTAGGGCTGGATCAGCCCCAGCATTTT

clone size: -
CDR3 length: 17
D gene: TRBD2
J gene: TRBJ2-1
V gene: TRBV5-1
CDR3 protein: CASSFGSSGSSYNEQFF
CDR3 DNA: TGCGCCAGCAGCTTTGGATCTAGCGGGAGCTCCTACAATGAGCAGTTCTTC

clone size: few
CDR3 length: 15
D gene: -
J gene: TRBJ2-7
V gene: TRBV6-2/TRBV6-3
CDR3 protein: CASSRWSRGIYEQYF
CDR3 DNA: TGTGCCAGCAGCCGGTGGTCCAGGGGCATCTACGAGCAGTACTTC

clone size: once
CDR3 length: 14
D gene: TRBD2
J gene: TRBJ2-2
V gene: TRBV13
CDR3 protein: CASRGLDNTGELFF
CDR3 DNA: TGTGCCAGCAGGGGACTAGACAACACCGGGGAGCTGTTTTTT

clone size: -
CDR3 length: 14
D gene: TRBD2
J gene: TRBJ2-1
V gene: TRBV4-1
CDR3 protein: CASSQEGKGGEQFF
CDR3 DNA: TGCGCCAGCAGCCAAGAGGGTAAGGGAGGGGAGCAGTTCTTC

clone size: -
CDR3 length: 14
D gene: TRBD1
J gene: TRBJ2-7
V gene: TRBV2
CDR3 protein: CASTEGDRGDEQYF
CDR3 DNA: TGTGCCAGCACGGAAGGGGACAGGGGAGACGAGCAGTACTTC

clone size: few
CDR3 length: 12
D gene: -
J gene: TRBJ2-7
V gene: TRBV19
CDR3 protein: CASSLGPSEQYF
CDR3 DNA: TGTGCCAGTAGTTTGGGGCCATCGGAGCAGTACTTC

clone size: once
CDR3 length: 13
D gene: TRBD2
J gene: TRBJ2-1
V gene: TRBV5-5
CDR3 protein: CASSIGTINEQFF
CDR3 DNA: TGTGCCAGCAGCATAGGGACTATTAATGAGCAGTTCTTC

clone size: -
CDR3 length: 15
D gene: TRBD1
J gene: TRBJ1-6
V gene: TRBV15
CDR3 protein: CATSRDSQGVSPLHF
CDR3 DNA: TGTGCCACCAGCAGAGATAGCCAGGGGGTTTCACCCCTCCACTTT

clone size: -
CDR3 length: 18
D gene: TRBD1
J gene: TRBJ1-1
V gene: TRBV19
CDR3 protein: CASSPRRGRGQALIEAFF
CDR3 DNA: TGTGCCAGTAGTCCCCGTCGAGGGAGGGGACAGGCTTTGATTGAAGCTTTCTTT

clone size: -
CDR3 length: 15
D gene: -
J gene: TRBJ1-6
V gene: TRBV2
CDR3 protein: CASSDRSRYNSPLHF
CDR3 DNA: TGTGCCAGCAGTGACAGGTCCCGATATAATTCACCCCTCCACTTT

clone size: -
CDR3 length: 17
D gene: TRBD1
J gene: TRBJ2-1
V gene: TRBV28
CDR3 protein: CASYPSEGTGDHNEQFF
CDR3 DNA: TGTGCCAGCTATCCTTCGGAAGGGACAGGGGACCACAATGAGCAGTTCTTC